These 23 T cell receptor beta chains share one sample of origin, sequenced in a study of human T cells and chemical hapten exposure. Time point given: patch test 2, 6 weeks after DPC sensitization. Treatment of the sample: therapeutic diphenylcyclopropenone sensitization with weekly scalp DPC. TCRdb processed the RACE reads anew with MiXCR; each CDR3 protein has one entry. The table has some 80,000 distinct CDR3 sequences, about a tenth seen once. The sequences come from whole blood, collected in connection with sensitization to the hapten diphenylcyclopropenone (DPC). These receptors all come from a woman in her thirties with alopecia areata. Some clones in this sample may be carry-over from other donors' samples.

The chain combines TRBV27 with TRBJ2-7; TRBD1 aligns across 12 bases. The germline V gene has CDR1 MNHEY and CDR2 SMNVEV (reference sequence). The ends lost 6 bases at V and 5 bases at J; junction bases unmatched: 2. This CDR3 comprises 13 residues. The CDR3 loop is CASRWDRGHEQYF. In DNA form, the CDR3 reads TGTGCCAGCAGGTGGGACAGGGGGCACGAGCAGTACTTC.

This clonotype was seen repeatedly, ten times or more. DNA of the CDR3: TGCGCCAGCAGCCTATCCCCGGGACAGGCCAATGAGCAGTTCTTC. Translating gives CASSLSPGQANEQFF. V is TRBV5-1 and J is TRBJ2-1, with TRBD1 matching 8 bases. The germline CDR1 and CDR2 sequences are SGHRS and YFSETQ. This CDR3 region has 15 residues. The junction had 9 bases not matched to a gene; V was cut back by 4 bases and J by 6 bases.

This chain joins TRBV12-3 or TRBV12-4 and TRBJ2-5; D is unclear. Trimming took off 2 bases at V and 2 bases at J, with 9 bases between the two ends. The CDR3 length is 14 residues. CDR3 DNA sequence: TGTGCCAGCAGTTTATCCGGTTGGCAAGAGACCCAGTACTTC. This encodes CASSLSGWQETQYF.

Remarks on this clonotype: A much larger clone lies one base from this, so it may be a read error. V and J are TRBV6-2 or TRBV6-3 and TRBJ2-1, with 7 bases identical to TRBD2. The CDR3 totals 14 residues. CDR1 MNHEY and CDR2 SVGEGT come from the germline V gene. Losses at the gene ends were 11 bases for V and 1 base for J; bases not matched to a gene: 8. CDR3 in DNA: TGTGCCGGCAAGAGGACTAGGTCCTACAATGAGCAGTTCTTC. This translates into CAGKRTRSYNEQFF.

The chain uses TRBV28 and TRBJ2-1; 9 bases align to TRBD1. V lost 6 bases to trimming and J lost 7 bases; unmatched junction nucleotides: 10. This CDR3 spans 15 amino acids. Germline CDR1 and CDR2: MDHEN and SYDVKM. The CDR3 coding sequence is TGTGCCAGCAGCCCCTGGGACAGGGCCGGGAATGAGCAGTTCTTC. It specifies CASSPWDRAGNEQFF.

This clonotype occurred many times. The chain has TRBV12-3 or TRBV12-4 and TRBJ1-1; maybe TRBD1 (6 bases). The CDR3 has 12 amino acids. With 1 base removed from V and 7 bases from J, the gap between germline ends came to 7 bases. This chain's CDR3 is CASSLGTVEAFF. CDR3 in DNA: TGTGCCAGCAGTTTAGGGACAGTTGAAGCTTTCTTT.

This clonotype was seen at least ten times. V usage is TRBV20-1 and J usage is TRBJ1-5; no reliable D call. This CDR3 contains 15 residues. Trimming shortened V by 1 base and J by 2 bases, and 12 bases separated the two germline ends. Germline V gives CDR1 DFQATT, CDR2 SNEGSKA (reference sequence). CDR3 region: CSARVGVTGNQPQHF. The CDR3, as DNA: TGCAGTGCTAGAGTCGGGGTCACTGGCAATCAGCCCCAGCATTTT.

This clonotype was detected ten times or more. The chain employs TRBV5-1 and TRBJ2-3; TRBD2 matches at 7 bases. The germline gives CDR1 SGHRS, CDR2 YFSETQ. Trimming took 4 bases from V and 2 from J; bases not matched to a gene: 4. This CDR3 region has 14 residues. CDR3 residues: CASSPGLNTDTQYF. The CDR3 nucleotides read TGCGCCAGCAGCCCGGGACTAAACACAGATACGCAGTATTTT.

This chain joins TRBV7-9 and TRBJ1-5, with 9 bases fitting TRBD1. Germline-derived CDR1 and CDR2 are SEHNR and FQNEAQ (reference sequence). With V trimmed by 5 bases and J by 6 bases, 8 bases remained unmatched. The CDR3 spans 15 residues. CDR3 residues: CASSPPGQGIQPQHF. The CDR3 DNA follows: TGTGCCAGCAGCCCCCCGGGACAGGGTATTCAGCCCCAGCATTTT.

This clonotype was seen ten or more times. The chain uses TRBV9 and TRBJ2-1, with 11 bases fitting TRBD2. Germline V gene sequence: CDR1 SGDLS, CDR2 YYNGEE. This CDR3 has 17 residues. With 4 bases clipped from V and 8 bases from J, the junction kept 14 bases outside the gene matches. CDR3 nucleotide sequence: TGTGCCAGCAGCCCACGCCCCCTCTTTAGCGGGAGGGATGAGCAGTTCTTC. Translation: CASSPRPLFSGRDEQFF.

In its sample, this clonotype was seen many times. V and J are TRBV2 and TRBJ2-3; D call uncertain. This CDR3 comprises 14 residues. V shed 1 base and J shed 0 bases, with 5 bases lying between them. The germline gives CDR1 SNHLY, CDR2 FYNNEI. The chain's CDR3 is CASSEGGSTDTQYF. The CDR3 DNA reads TGTGCCAGCAGTGAAGGTGGCAGCACAGATACGCAGTATTTT.

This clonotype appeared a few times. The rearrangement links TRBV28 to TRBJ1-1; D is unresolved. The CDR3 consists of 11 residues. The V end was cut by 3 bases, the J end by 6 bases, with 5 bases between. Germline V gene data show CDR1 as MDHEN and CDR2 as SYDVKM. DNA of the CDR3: TGTGCCAGCAGTTTCCAATCTGAAGCTTTCTTT. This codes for CASSFQSEAFF.

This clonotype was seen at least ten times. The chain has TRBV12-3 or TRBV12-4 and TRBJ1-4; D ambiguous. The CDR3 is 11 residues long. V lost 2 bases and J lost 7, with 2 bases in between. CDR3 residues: CASSLSEKLFF. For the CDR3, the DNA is TGTGCCAGCAGTTTAAGTGAAAAACTGTTTTTT.

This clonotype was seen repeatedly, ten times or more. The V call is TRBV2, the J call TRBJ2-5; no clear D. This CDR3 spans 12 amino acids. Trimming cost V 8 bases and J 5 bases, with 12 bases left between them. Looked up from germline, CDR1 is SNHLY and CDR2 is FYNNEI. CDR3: CASSRSRETQYF. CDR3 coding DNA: TGTGCCAGCTCAAGATCCCGGGAGACCCAGTACTTC.

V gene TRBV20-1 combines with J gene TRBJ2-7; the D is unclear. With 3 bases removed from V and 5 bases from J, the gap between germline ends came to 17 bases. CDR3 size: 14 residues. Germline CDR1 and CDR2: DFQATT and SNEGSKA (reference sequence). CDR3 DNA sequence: TGCAGTGCTAGTTCCTCCACTATTATCCACGAGCAGTACTTC. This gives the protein CSASSSTIIHEQYF.

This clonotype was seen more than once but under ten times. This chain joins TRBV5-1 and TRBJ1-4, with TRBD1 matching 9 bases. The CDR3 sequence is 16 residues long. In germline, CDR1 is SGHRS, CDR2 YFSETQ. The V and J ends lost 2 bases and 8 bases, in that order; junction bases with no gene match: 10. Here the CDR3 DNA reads TGCGCCAGCAGCTTAATACCGGGACAGGGAAACGAAAAACTGTTTTTT. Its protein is CASSLIPGQGNEKLFF.

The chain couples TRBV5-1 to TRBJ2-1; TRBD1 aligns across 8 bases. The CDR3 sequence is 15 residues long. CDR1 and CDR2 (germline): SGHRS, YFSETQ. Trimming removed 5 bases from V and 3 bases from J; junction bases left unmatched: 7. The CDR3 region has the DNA TGCGCCAGCAGAATAGACAGGGGCAGCTACAATGAGCAGTTCTTC. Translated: CASRIDRGSYNEQFF.

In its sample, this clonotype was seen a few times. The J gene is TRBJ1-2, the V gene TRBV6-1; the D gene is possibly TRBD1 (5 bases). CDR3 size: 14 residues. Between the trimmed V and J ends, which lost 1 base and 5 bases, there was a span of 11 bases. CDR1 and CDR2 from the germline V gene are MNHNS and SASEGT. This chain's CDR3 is CASSEGGPGYGYTF. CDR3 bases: TGTGCCAGCAGTGAAGGAGGGCCAGGGTATGGCTACACCTTC.

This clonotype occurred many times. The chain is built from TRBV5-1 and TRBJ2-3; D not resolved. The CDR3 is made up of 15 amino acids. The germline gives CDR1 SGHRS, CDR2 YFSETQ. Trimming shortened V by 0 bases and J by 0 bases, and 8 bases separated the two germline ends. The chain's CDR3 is CASSLDPTSTDTQYF. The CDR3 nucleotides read TGCGCCAGCAGCTTGGACCCCACTAGCACAGATACGCAGTATTTT.

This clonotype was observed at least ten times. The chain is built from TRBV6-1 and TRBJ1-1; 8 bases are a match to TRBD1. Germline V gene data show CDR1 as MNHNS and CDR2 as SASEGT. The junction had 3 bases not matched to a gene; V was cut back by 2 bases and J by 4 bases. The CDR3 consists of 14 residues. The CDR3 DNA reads TGTGCCAGCAGTGAAAACAGGGGGGGCACTGAAGCTTTCTTT. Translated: CASSENRGGTEAFF.

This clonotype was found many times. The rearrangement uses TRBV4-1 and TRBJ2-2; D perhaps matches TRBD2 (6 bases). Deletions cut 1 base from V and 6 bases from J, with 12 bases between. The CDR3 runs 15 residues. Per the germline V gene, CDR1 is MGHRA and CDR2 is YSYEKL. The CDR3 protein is CASSQAGVGAGELFF. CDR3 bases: TGCGCCAGCAGCCAAGCGGGAGTGGGGGCCGGGGAGCTGTTTTTT.

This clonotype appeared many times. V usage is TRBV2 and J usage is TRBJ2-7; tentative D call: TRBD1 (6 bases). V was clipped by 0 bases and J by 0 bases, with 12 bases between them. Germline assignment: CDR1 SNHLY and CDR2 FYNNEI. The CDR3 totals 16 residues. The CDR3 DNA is TGTGCCAGCAGTGAAGCTCAGGGACACAGCTCCTACGAGCAGTACTTC. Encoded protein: CASSEAQGHSSYEQYF.

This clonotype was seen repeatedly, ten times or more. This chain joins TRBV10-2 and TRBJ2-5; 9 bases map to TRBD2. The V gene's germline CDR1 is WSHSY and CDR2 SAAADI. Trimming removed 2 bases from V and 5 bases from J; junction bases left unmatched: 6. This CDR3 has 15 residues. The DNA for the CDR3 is TGCGCCAGCAGTGAGCTTGGGACTAGCCTTGAGACCCAGTACTTC. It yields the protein CASSELGTSLETQYF.